The sequence of this T cell receptor (beta chain) was determined in a study of blood T cells in healthy people across ages. Study-level information: Using template switching, researchers captured about one barcoded beta molecule for each two T cells. Study-wide results and caveats: Higher naive T cell percentage went strongly together with higher TCR beta diversity. TCR beta diversity per million T cells fell roughly linearly with age.

A second about 7 to 11 cycle PCR used barcoded and J-beta primers. TCRdb reprocessed the 5' RACE reads via MiXCR and lists one record per CDR3 protein. The sample yields 1,300,000 or so distinct CDR3 sequences, 55% to 75% seen once. Total RNA was isolated from each sample in quantities of at least 6 micrograms. V shed 3 bases and J 4 bases; nucleotides not matched to a gene: 8. Germline CDR1 reads KGHSH; CDR2 reads LQKENI. The CDR3 totals 16 residues. Remarks on this clonotype: The antigen is undetermined.

Sample: blood. This receptor was identified in a man in his late teens or twenties in good health. This sequence joins TRBV18 and TRBJ2-2; 7 bases match TRBD2. The CDR3 here is CASSPRRELTTGELFF. CDR3 sequence (DNA): TGTGCCAGCTCACCGCGGCGGGAGCTTACCACCGGGGAGCTGTTTTTT.